The next 3 T cell receptor beta chains were all read from a single sample in a study of spatial heterogeneity in lung cancer. Time point meaning: blood at routine non-recurrence follow-up after resection. MiXCR, run by TCRdb on the 5' RACE reads, gives a single entry per CDR3 protein. Among about 120,000 distinct CDR3 sequences listed, 11% were seen once. This sample comprised PBMCs, obtained at follow-up. The receptors derive from a female donor with early-stage non-small cell lung cancer.

In this sample, this clonotype turned up many times. V is TRBV4-3 and J is TRBJ1-2; no clear D gene. CDR3 size: 16 residues. V was clipped by 0 bases and J by 4 bases, with 15 bases between them. Germline V CDR1 and CDR2: LGHNA, YSLEER. This chain's CDR3 is CASSQDQAGRLYGYTF. The CDR3 nucleotides are TGCGCCAGCAGCCAAGATCAGGCAGGCCGCCTCTATGGCTACACCTTC.

This clonotype was seen many times. The chain has TRBV5-1 and TRBJ1-5; 9 nucleotides match TRBD1. CDR1 and CDR2 (germline): SGHRS, YFSETQ. The CDR3 totals 14 residues. V gave up 4 bases and J gave up 6 bases; unmatched junction bases: 5. DNA of the CDR3: TGCGCCAGCAGCGAGGGACAGGGTCTTCAGCCCCAGCATTTT. Translating gives CASSEGQGLQPQHF. Together with reference TRBV5-1 and TRBJ1-5, the CDR3 gives the full variable domain: KAGVTQTPRYLIKTRGQQVTLSCSPISGHRSVSWYQQTPGQGLQFLFEYFSETQRNKGNFPGRFSGRQFSNSRSEMNVSTLELGDSALYLCASSEGQGLQPQHFGDGTRLSIL.

This clonotype has only a few counts. The rearrangement uses TRBV29-1 and TRBJ2-1; TRBD2 might be the D (5 bases). V was cut by 6 bases and J by 0 bases, with 9 bases left in between. This CDR3 is built from 13 residues. Germline CDR1 is SQVTM and CDR2 is ANQGSEA. DNA of the CDR3: TGCAGCGTGAGGGTATCCTCCTACAATGAGCAGTTCTTC. Translating gives CSVRVSSYNEQFF.